What follows are 21 T cell receptor beta chains derived from one specimen sequenced in a study of blood T cells in healthy people across ages. Using a J-beta primer mix together with a sample-barcoded 5' primer, a second PCR was run for about 7 to 12 cycles. Each CDR3 protein gets one entry after TCRdb re-called the 5' RACE reads with MiXCR. The data hold under 750,000 distinct CDR3 sequences, with 47% observed a single time. The sample taken for sequencing was blood. These receptors all stem from an older man in good health.

This clonotype showed up just a few times. V is TRBV7-2 and J is TRBJ2-3; D ambiguous. Trimming removed 2 bases at V and 4 bases at J, with 13 bases between. This CDR3 is built from 15 residues. The germline V gene encodes CDR1 SGHTA and CDR2 FQGNSA. CDR3 nucleotide sequence: TGTGCCAGCAGCTTACTAGGCCAAGGCCCAGATACGCAGTATTTT. This gives the protein CASSLLGQGPDTQYF.

The CDR3 here is CSASQMYNEQFF. The CDR3, as DNA: TGCAGTGCTTCCCAAATGTACAATGAGCAGTTCTTC. The chain carries TRBV20-1 and TRBJ2-1; D remains ambiguous. The CDR3 extends over 12 amino acids. Germline V gives CDR1 DFQATT, CDR2 SNEGSKA (reference sequence). V was pared by 5 bases and J by 4 bases, with 9 bases between.

This clonotype was counted only a few times. This chain links TRBV20-1 with TRBJ2-3; D is undetermined. This CDR3 is built from 14 residues. The ends were cut back, 0 bases at V and 6 bases at J, with 13 bases in the middle. Germline CDR1 and CDR2: DFQATT and SNEGSKA (reference sequence). CDR3 bases: TGCAGTGCTAGAGAAAGTCAGGAGAGGGATACGCAGTATTTT. Its translation: CSARESQERDTQYF.

The V gene is TRBV20-1, the J gene TRBJ2-1; 10 nucleotides align to TRBD2. After removal of 6 bases from V and 7 bases from J, the junction contained 12 bases not matched to a gene. The germline V gene encodes CDR1 DFQATT and CDR2 SNEGSKA (reference sequence). CDR3 length equals 15 residues. The DNA of the CDR3 is TGCAGTGCCCACCCCGGGCTAGCGGGAGTAAATGAGCAGTTCTTC. Amino acids: CSAHPGLAGVNEQFF.

Only one count was recorded for this clonotype. This chain joins TRBV30 and TRBJ2-5; 9 bases are shared with TRBD1. The J call may be wrong; the DNA end is better matched by TRBJ2-7. This CDR3 contains 14 residues. CDR1 and CDR2 (germline): GTSNPN, SVGIG (reference sequence). For the CDR3, the DNA is TGTGCCTGGGTCCGGGACAGGGTTACTTCCGAGCAGTACTTC. It translates to CAWVRDRVTSEQYF.

This clonotype has a handful of counts. CDR3 coding DNA: TGTGCCAGCAGCTTAGGCCCCCAGGGTGGGGGCCAAGAGACCCAGTACTTC. Amino acids: CASSLGPQGGGQETQYF. V and J are TRBV7-2 and TRBJ2-5, with D possibly called TRBD1 or TRBD2 (5 bases each). This CDR3 is built from 17 residues. CDR1 SGHTA and CDR2 FQGNSA come from the germline V gene. Trimming removed 1 base at V and 1 base at J, with 16 bases between.

This clonotype was seen a single time. The chain joins TRBV6-2 or TRBV6-3 to TRBJ2-3; no firm D call. From germline, CDR1 is MNHEY and CDR2 SVGEGT. The CDR3 runs 15 residues. The germline V and J ends were trimmed by 0 bases and 2 bases, with 9 bases remaining between them. As DNA, the CDR3 is TGTGCCAGCAGTTACTCGGGCCGATACACAGATACGCAGTATTTT. Its protein is CASSYSGRYTDTQYF.

V and J are TRBV5-1 and TRBJ2-3; the D gene is possibly TRBD2 (5 bases). Germline values: CDR1 SGHRS, CDR2 YFSETQ. The CDR3 is made up of 16 amino acids. The germline V and J ends were trimmed by 0 bases and 5 bases, with 16 bases remaining between them. DNA of the CDR3: TGCGCCAGCAGCTTGGATTCCGGGGTTTTGGGAGATACGCAGTATTTT. This sequence encodes CASSLDSGVLGDTQYF.

This rearrangement joins TRBV5-6 to TRBJ1-6, with 11 bases aligning to TRBD1. CDR3 size: 15 residues. V lost 4 bases, J lost 9 bases, and 6 bases stayed unmatched. CDR1 is SGHDT and CDR2 is YYEEEE in the germline V gene. CDR3 residues: CASSHMGQGVSPLHF. In DNA, the CDR3 is TGTGCCAGCAGCCACATGGGACAGGGGGTTTCACCCCTCCACTTT.

The gene calls are TRBV5-1 and TRBJ2-1; no clear D gene. The germline V gene has CDR1 SGHRS and CDR2 YFSETQ. This CDR3 spans 14 amino acids. Trimming took off 0 bases at V and 5 bases at J, with 9 bases between the two ends. CDR3 in amino acids: CASSLAFGHNEQFF. The CDR3 DNA follows: TGCGCCAGCAGCTTGGCCTTCGGCCACAATGAGCAGTTCTTC.

In its sample, this clonotype was seen many times. The chain combines TRBV29-1 with TRBJ2-6; 7 positions match TRBD1. CDR3 length equals 13 residues. Germline V CDR1 and CDR2: SQVTM, ANQGSEA. The V and J ends lost 5 bases and 4 bases, in that order; junction bases with no gene match: 2. The CDR3 here is CSVTGAGANVLTF. The CDR3 DNA reads as TGCAGCGTTACAGGGGCCGGGGCCAACGTCCTGACTTTC. The variable domain in full, completed from reference TRBV29-1 and TRBJ2-6, reads SAVISQKPSRDICQRGTSLTIQCQVDSQVTMMFWYRQQPGQSLTLIATANQGSEATYESGFVIDKFPISRPNLTFSTLTVSNMSPEDSSIYLCSVTGAGANVLTFGAGSRLTVL.

This clonotype was counted only a few times. The gene calls are TRBV5-1 and TRBJ2-1; 7 bases are shared with TRBD1. There are 14 residues in the CDR3. V lost 2 bases, J lost 12 bases, and 11 bases stayed unmatched. In germline, CDR1 is SGHRS, CDR2 YFSETQ. The CDR3 loop reads CASSFSQGVVRQFF. Written as DNA, the CDR3 is TGCGCCAGCAGCTTTTCCCAGGGGGTAGTGAGGCAGTTCTTC.

Points on this clonotype: This may arise from a read error, as a much more abundant clone is one base away. The chain uses TRBV6-5 and TRBJ2-5; D is possibly TRBD1 or TRBD2 (5 bases each). CDR3 length: 15 amino acids. Trimming took 2 bases from V and 12 from J, leaving 22 bases between them. The germline gives CDR1 MNHEY, CDR2 SVGAGI. CDR3 nucleotides: TGTGCCAGCAGTTACACCCCCCGGGGCTCACGGAGAGAGTACTTC. Protein product: CASSYTPRGSRREYF.

This clonotype came up a few times. This sequence joins TRBV4-2 and TRBJ2-3; 8 nucleotides align to TRBD2. Germline lookup yields CDR1 LGHNA and CDR2 YNFKEQ. This CDR3 region has 15 residues. V shed 2 bases, J shed 10 bases, and the junction held 11 bases outside the gene matches. The CDR3: CASSQPGTRGGPQYF. The CDR3, as DNA: TGTGCCAGCAGCCAACCAGGGACTAGGGGCGGGCCGCAGTATTTT.

This chain connects TRBV25-1 to TRBJ2-1, with 11 bases that match TRBD1. V shed 5 bases, J shed 4 bases, and the junction held 7 bases outside the gene matches. Germline loops: CDR1 MGHDK, CDR2 SYGVNS. This CDR3 spans 16 amino acids. For the CDR3, the DNA is TGTGCCAGCAGTCTTCCCGGGACAGGGGGTTACAATGAGCAGTTCTTC. Translation: CASSLPGTGGYNEQFF.

The chain employs TRBV4-2 and TRBJ2-7, with D possibly being TRBD1 (5 bases). Germline V gene lookup returns CDR1 LGHNA and CDR2 YNFKEQ. The CDR3 has 18 residues. V dropped 4 bases and J dropped 0 bases, with 22 bases sitting between them. CDR3: CASSLRDLTPSTSYEQYF. CDR3 in DNA: TGTGCCAGCAGCCTCAGGGATTTGACTCCTTCGACCTCCTACGAGCAGTACTTC.

This clonotype showed up just a few times. V usage is TRBV12-3 or TRBV12-4 and J usage is TRBJ1-2; D call uncertain. The CDR3 sequence is 11 residues long. V shed 3 bases and J shed 7 bases, with 6 bases lying between them. The CDR3 region has the DNA TGTGCCAGCAGTTTTTTGGGTGGCTACACCTTC. Its protein is CASSFLGGYTF.

The J gene is TRBJ1-2, the V gene TRBV10-3; D unresolved. The CDR3 is 15 residues long. The V end lost 0 bases, the J end lost 1 base, and 9 bases lay between the germline ends. Germline CDR1 and CDR2: ENHRY and SYGVKD. The chain's CDR3 is CAISESKGSNYGYTF. As DNA, the CDR3 is TGTGCCATCAGTGAGTCGAAGGGCAGTAACTATGGCTACACCTTC.

The chain uses TRBV9 and TRBJ2-7; TRBD1 matches at 9 bases. Germline CDR1 reads SGDLS; CDR2 reads YYNGEE. The CDR3 spans 17 residues. Trimming removed 0 bases from V and 2 bases from J; junction bases left unmatched: 9. The chain's CDR3 is CASSVAPMGQGTYEQYF. CDR3 DNA sequence: TGTGCCAGCAGCGTAGCTCCGATGGGACAGGGAACCTACGAGCAGTACTTC.

The chain has TRBV7-6 and TRBJ2-7; 7 bases fit TRBD1. The CDR3 runs 15 residues. The V gene's germline CDR1 is SGHVS and CDR2 FNYEAQ. V was pared by 5 bases and J by 5 bases, with 12 bases of the junction left unmatched. The CDR3 region has the DNA TGTGCCAGCAGCGACCGATACAGGGGTTCCAACGAGCAGTACTTC. It is translated as CASSDRYRGSNEQYF.

The gene calls are TRBV25-1 and TRBJ2-7, with TRBD2 identical over 7 bases. The junction had 8 bases not matched to a gene; V was cut back by 3 bases and J by 9 bases. CDR3 size: 13 residues. Germline V gene sequence: CDR1 MGHDK, CDR2 SYGVNS. The CDR3 loop is CASSDPNPGGQYF. The CDR3 DNA follows: TGTGCCAGCAGTGATCCCAACCCGGGGGGGCAGTACTTC.